This T cell receptor beta chain is from a study of blood T cell repertoires in COVID-19. About the research overall: The origin of the acute and convalescent COVID-19 samples was the United States, Italy and Spain. In each case, the material was cDNA or gDNA derived from T cells, B-cell-depleted T cells, or PBMCs.

This clone occurred a few times. V trimming: 6 bases; J trimming: 8 bases; junction bases outside the gene matches: 11. Germline CDR1 is MDHEN and CDR2 is SYDVKM. This CDR3 is built from 14 residues. Measured with immunoSEQ multiplex PCR; TCRdb has only the in-frame clones, and not every one. The sample has about 68,000 clones; roughly 85% are singletons. The sample taken for sequencing was peripheral blood. The chain couples TRBV28 to TRBJ1-2; TRBD1 aligns across 8 bases. This receptor was identified in a man over 45 with acute or convalescent COVID-19. DNA of the CDR3: TGTGCCAGCAGCCAGACAGGGGACCTCAGGGGCTACACCTTC. Its protein product is CASSQTGDLRGYTF.